The 15 T cell receptor beta chains presented below share a single source sample, sequenced in a study of cytomegalovirus exposure and HLA in healthy donors. PCR involved 60 Vbeta and 13 Jbeta primers. Generated by immunoSEQ multiplex PCR, the TCRdb table keeps only in-frame clones and is missing some. The repertoire has roughly 100,000 clones, over 75% of them found once; the top ten carry under 4.5%. The sequenced material came from PBMCs. These receptors were taken from a female donor in good health and CMV-seropositive.

The chain recombines TRBV5-1 with TRBJ2-1; 9 bases fit TRBD2. CDR3 length: 15 amino acids. Per germline, CDR1 SGHRS and CDR2 YFSETQ. The V and J ends lost 3 bases and 4 bases, in that order; junction bases with no gene match: 5. Here the CDR3 DNA reads TGCGCCAGCAGCTCCGGGACTAGCAGTTACAATGAGCAGTTCTTC. This sequence encodes CASSSGTSSYNEQFF.

This clone appeared a single time. This chain connects TRBV27 to TRBJ1-4; a weak D match, TRBD1 (5 bases). Trimming removed 7 bases at V and 6 bases at J, with 15 bases between. Germline V gene data show CDR1 as MNHEY and CDR2 as SMNVEV (reference sequence). This CDR3 has 14 amino acids. The CDR3 DNA follows: TGTGCCAGCATGTCTCAAGGAGGGGATGAAAAACTGTTTTTT. Translating it yields CASMSQGGDEKLFF.

The chain couples TRBV5-1 to TRBJ2-1; TRBD1 matches at 9 bases. Germline V gene lookup returns CDR1 SGHRS and CDR2 YFSETQ. The CDR3 length is 18 residues. J gave up 3 bases and V 1 base, and 11 bases lay outside the gene matches. The CDR3 bases are TGCGCCAGCAGCTTGTTAGGACAGGGGTTTTCGAGCTACAATGAGCAGTTCTTC. Protein product: CASSLLGQGFSSYNEQFF.

For the CDR3, the DNA is TGTGCCAGCAGCTCAGGGGGCTATGGCTACACCTTC. It specifies CASSSGGYGYTF. This chain joins TRBV9 and TRBJ1-2, with 7 positions matching TRBD1. The CDR3 has 12 amino acids. J was trimmed by 4 bases and V by 4 bases; bases with no gene match: 1. Germline CDR1 and CDR2: SGDLS and YYNGEE.

The chain recombines TRBV13 with TRBJ1-2, with TRBD1 identical over 7 bases. This CDR3 has 15 residues. V lost 3 bases and J lost 4; bases outside the gene matches: 8. Germline V CDR1 and CDR2: PRHDT, FYEKMQ (reference sequence). The CDR3 spells CASSFMTGRSYGYTF. In DNA form, the CDR3 reads TGTGCCAGCAGCTTCATGACAGGGCGTAGCTATGGCTACACCTTC. Variable domain in full (rest from reference TRBV13 and TRBJ1-2): AAGVIQSPRHLIKEKRETATLKCYPIPRHDTVYWYQQGPGQDPQFLISFYEKMQSDKGSIPDRFSAQQFSDYHSELNMSSLELGDSALYFCASSFMTGRSYGYTFGSGTRLTVV.

The chain joins TRBV6-5 to TRBJ1-2; no clear D gene. The germline V and J ends were trimmed by 5 bases and 7 bases, with 11 bases remaining between them. The germline V gene encodes CDR1 MNHEY and CDR2 SVGAGI. CDR3 length: 12 residues. In nucleotides, the CDR3 is TGTGCCAGCAGTAACACAGTGAGTGGCTACACCTTC. Translation: CASSNTVSGYTF.

This chain connects TRBV5-1 to TRBJ1-6; D remains ambiguous. The CDR3 loop spans 13 amino acids. Germline CDR1 is SGHRS and CDR2 is YFSETQ. V lost 1 base to trimming and J lost 7 bases, with 6 bases between them. Here the CDR3 reads CASSLRGNSPLHF. The DNA for the CDR3 is TGCGCCAGCAGCTTGCGGGGAAATTCACCCCTCCACTTT.

V is TRBV6-5 and J is TRBJ2-3, with D tentatively TRBD1 (6 bases). There are 15 residues in the CDR3. The V gene's germline CDR1 is MNHEY and CDR2 SVGAGI. Trimming removed 3 bases from V and 4 bases from J, with 14 bases in between. The DNA of the CDR3 is TGTGCCAGCAGTTATGGGCCAGGGGATGCAGATACGCAGTATTTT. The encoded protein is CASSYGPGDADTQYF.

The J gene is TRBJ2-5, the V gene TRBV4-1, with TRBD1 as a possible D gene (5 bases). The CDR3 has 14 residues. V lost 1 base to trimming and J lost 11 bases, with 17 bases between them. Germline values: CDR1 MGHRA, CDR2 YSYEKL. CDR3 sequence reads: CASSQAVQGEEQYF. CDR3 nucleotide sequence: TGCGCCAGCAGCCAAGCTGTTCAGGGTGAAGAGCAGTACTTC.

V and J are TRBV10-2 and TRBJ1-5, with a tentative D call TRBD1 (6 bases). CDR3 size: 14 residues. Looked up from germline, CDR1 is WSHSY and CDR2 is SAAADI. V shed 3 bases and J shed 7 bases, with 13 bases lying between them. The DNA of the CDR3 is TGCGCCAGCAGTGACCCGGGAGGGGGACAGCCCCAGCATTTT. This codes for CASSDPGGGQPQHF.

The rearrangement uses TRBV5-1 and TRBJ1-6; D unresolved. Germline V gene sequence: CDR1 SGHRS, CDR2 YFSETQ. Deletions cut 2 bases from V and 7 bases from J, with 7 bases between. The CDR3 contains 13 residues. CDR3 in amino acids: CASSFTLNSPLHF. CDR3 sequence (DNA): TGCGCCAGCAGCTTCACATTAAATTCACCCCTCCACTTT.

V gene TRBV7-9 combines with J gene TRBJ1-3; D remains unclear. Looked up from germline, CDR1 is SEHNR and CDR2 is FQNEAQ (reference sequence). The ends were cut back, 5 bases at V and 4 bases at J, with 12 bases in the middle. The CDR3 has 14 amino acids. CDR3 nucleotide sequence: TGTGCCAGCAGCCCCAATCTACAGGGAAACACCATATATTTT. Protein: CASSPNLQGNTIYF.

The chain recombines TRBV2 with TRBJ2-5, with a weak D call TRBD2 (6 bases). Trimming stripped 4 bases from V and 2 bases from J, with 8 bases between. The germline V gene encodes CDR1 SNHLY and CDR2 FYNNEI. The CDR3 is 13 amino acids. Written as DNA, the CDR3 is TGTGCCAGCAGTGGGGAGGTACAAGAGACCCAGTACTTC. Translating it yields CASSGEVQETQYF.

This clone was observed a few times. The rearrangement uses TRBV6-1 and TRBJ2-5; TRBD2 is a possible D gene (7 bases). Germline V gene sequence: CDR1 MNHNS, CDR2 SASEGT. This CDR3 region has 9 residues. Trimming stripped 11 bases from V and 11 bases from J, with 12 bases between. As DNA, the CDR3 is TGTGCCGGGGGGCGGGAGCAGTACTTC. This gives the protein CAGGREQYF.

This rearrangement joins TRBV19 to TRBJ1-2; D is undetermined. The V and J ends lost 5 bases and 6 bases respectively, with 13 bases between them. Germline CDR1 reads LNHDA; CDR2 reads SQIVND (reference sequence). The CDR3 covers 13 residues. CDR3 nucleotides: TGTGCCAGTAGTCCGGGGAGGGCGGATGGCTACACCTTC. Amino acid sequence: CASSPGRADGYTF.